Following are 5 T cell receptor beta chains from one sample sequenced in a study of patients and donors after allogeneic stem cell transplantation. TCRdb reprocessed the RT-PCR reads with MiXCR, giving one entry per CDR3 protein. The table includes 400,000 to 500,000 distinct CDR3 sequences, 16% detected once. Sequencing used blood, either unsorted or a sorted T cell fraction (not recorded which). The receptors here all came from a human donor who was either an allogeneic HSCT recipient or a stem cell or donor lymphocyte infusion donor (not recorded which). It is not recorded whose cells these are; they may come from a transplant donor.

A few counts support this clonotype. The chain carries TRBV20-1 and TRBJ1-2; a weak D match, TRBD1 (5 bases). V shed 4 bases and J shed 6 bases, with 15 bases lying between them. CDR1 is DFQATT and CDR2 is SNEGSKA in the germline V gene (reference sequence). The CDR3 totals 13 residues. The CDR3 protein is CSATPSGRNGYTF. DNA of the CDR3: TGCAGTGCTACCCCCTCGGGGCGAAATGGCTACACCTTC.

This clonotype occurred once. The chain joins TRBV14 to TRBJ1-6; D is perhaps TRBD1 (6 bases). The CDR3 contains 14 residues. V was cut by 3 bases and J by 7 bases, with 10 bases left in between. Germline V gene data show CDR1 as SGHDN and CDR2 as FVKESK. For the CDR3, the DNA is TGTGCCAGCAGCCACTCAGGGGAAAATTCACCCCTCCACTTT. This encodes CASSHSGENSPLHF.

The chain links TRBV30 to TRBJ1-1; D gene ambiguous. The V gene's germline CDR1 is GTSNPN and CDR2 SVGIG (reference sequence). The CDR3 totals 13 residues. Trimming shortened V by 1 base and J by 0 bases, and 6 bases separated the two germline ends. Here the CDR3 reads CAWSARLNTEAFF. CDR3 in DNA: TGTGCCTGGAGTGCCAGGTTGAACACTGAAGCTTTCTTT.

In its sample, this clonotype was seen many times. The chain recombines TRBV5-1 with TRBJ2-2, with TRBD2 identical over 14 bases. In germline, CDR1 is SGHRS, CDR2 YFSETQ. The CDR3 has 16 residues. V lost 4 bases, J lost 6 bases, and 5 bases stayed unmatched. The CDR3: CASSRGLAGAAGELFF. The CDR3 nucleotides read TGCGCCAGCAGCAGGGGACTAGCGGGAGCCGCCGGGGAGCTGTTTTTT.

The chain is built from TRBV5-1 and TRBJ2-7, with TRBD2 as a possible D gene (5 bases). Looked up from germline, CDR1 is SGHRS and CDR2 is YFSETQ. This CDR3 is built from 14 residues. V lost 2 bases and J 6 bases, leaving 15 bases between the germline ends. This chain's CDR3 is CASSFGGSGSEQYF. In DNA, the CDR3 is TGCGCCAGCAGCTTTGGTGGGAGTGGCAGCGAGCAGTACTTC.